This entry lists 16 T cell receptor beta chains sequenced from one sample in a study. TCRdb independently ran MiXCR on the 5' RACE reads; one entry per CDR3 protein. The sample shows tens of thousands of distinct CDR3 sequences, roughly 28% of them seen only once. The sorted Tregs were CD4+CD25+CD127-/low cells. Sequenced: tumor-infiltrating Tregs sorted from the breast tumor. The receptors shown here come from a female donor with breast cancer.

This clonotype appeared many times. The gene calls are TRBV9 and TRBJ2-5; no clear D gene. V lost 4 bases, J lost 9 bases, and 16 bases lay in between. Germline CDR1 SGDLS, CDR2 YYNGEE. The CDR3 extends over 13 amino acids. The CDR3 bases are TGTGCCAGCAGCCCCCAGAGTTCGGTCGCCCAGTACTTC. This translates into CASSPQSSVAQYF. The variable domain in full, with the rest retrieved from reference TRBV9 and TRBJ2-5, is DSGVTQTPKHLITATGQRVTLRCSPRSGDLSVYWYQQSLDQGLQFLIQYYNGEERAKGNILERFSAQQFPDLHSELNLSSLELGDSALYFCASSPQSSVAQYFGPGTRLLVL.

As to this clonotype: Mismatch with germline at one junction end may stem from a read error. The gene calls are TRBV7-2 and TRBJ2-2; D is possibly TRBD2 (5 bases). The CDR3 has 14 residues. Germline V gives CDR1 SGHTA, CDR2 FQGNSA. The CDR3, as DNA: TGTGCCAGCAGCCCTGCGGCGAACACCGGGGAACTGTTTTTT. Encoded protein: CASSPAANTGELFF.

In regard to this clonotype: At one boundary the junction diverges from the germline segment, which might be a read error. The J gene is TRBJ2-3, the V gene TRBV3-1, with TRBD2 matching over 10 bases. CDR3 length: 15 amino acids. Germline V gene sequence: CDR1 LGHDT, CDR2 YNNKEL (reference sequence). The DNA of the CDR3 is TGTGCCAGCAGACAAGCGGGGGGGGGCACAGATACGCAGTATTTT. It specifies CASRQAGGGTDTQYF.

This chain joins TRBV11-1 and TRBJ2-5; D is perhaps TRBD1 (6 bases). CDR1 and CDR2 (germline): SGHAT, FQDESV (reference sequence). V lost 1 base and J 0 bases, leaving 18 bases between the germline ends. This CDR3 is 18 amino acids long. The CDR3 reads CASSLGKGGQRYQETQYF. CDR3 DNA: TGTGCCAGCAGCTTAGGGAAAGGCGGACAGAGGTACCAAGAGACCCAGTACTTC.

This chain links TRBV6-5 with TRBJ1-1; D not resolved. V lost 0 bases and J lost 6, with 8 bases in between. CDR1 is MNHEY, CDR2 SVGAGI, per germline. The CDR3 sequence is 13 residues long. CDR3 loop: CASSYSIGSEAFF. The CDR3, as DNA: TGTGCCAGCAGTTACTCGATCGGTTCTGAAGCTTTCTTT.

This clonotype was observed a few times. The chain uses TRBV12-3 or TRBV12-4 and TRBJ2-7; D tentatively fits TRBD1 or TRBD2 (6 bases each). This CDR3 is 15 amino acids long. The ends were cut back, 1 base at V and 1 base at J, with 11 bases in the middle. The CDR3 reads CASSLEGGRSYEQYF. As DNA, the CDR3 is TGTGCCAGCAGTTTAGAAGGGGGGCGATCCTACGAGCAGTACTTC.

The chain combines TRBV4-1 with TRBJ1-2; weak D call: TRBD1 (5 bases). Germline V gene sequence: CDR1 MGHRA, CDR2 YSYEKL. CDR3 length equals 14 residues. The V and J ends lost 0 bases and 5 bases respectively, with 10 bases between them. The CDR3: CASSQETDTYGYTF. The CDR3, as DNA: TGCGCCAGCAGCCAAGAGACGGACACATATGGCTACACCTTC.

The genes are TRBV18 and TRBJ2-6; D not resolved. V lost 6 bases and J lost 4, with 16 bases in between. Germline V lookup: CDR1 KGHSH, CDR2 LQKENI. CDR3 length equals 16 residues. CDR3 loop: CASSPQIATGANVLTF. The DNA of the CDR3 is TGTGCCAGCTCGCCCCAAATAGCAACAGGGGCCAACGTCCTGACTTTC.

The chain uses TRBV6-2 or TRBV6-3 and TRBJ2-2, with D uncertain. The CDR3 has 15 amino acids. The germline V gene has CDR1 MNHEY and CDR2 SVGEGT. With 4 bases removed from V and 2 bases from J, the gap between germline ends came to 11 bases. The CDR3 DNA sequence: TGTGCCAGCAGTTTTTCTGTCAAAAACACCGGGGAGCTGTTTTTT. Its protein product is CASSFSVKNTGELFF.

At least ten counts were recorded for this clonotype. The chain carries TRBV10-3 and TRBJ2-1; D is ambiguous. The V gene lost 10 bases and the J gene lost 6 bases, with 10 bases spanning the gap. Per the germline V gene, CDR1 is ENHRY and CDR2 is SYGVKD. CDR3 length: 11 residues. The CDR3 DNA follows: TGTGCCACATCCTCTCTCAATGAGCAGTTCTTC. Amino acid sequence: CATSSLNEQFF.

This clonotype came up a few times. The chain joins TRBV5-4 to TRBJ2-1; 13 bases align to TRBD2. The CDR3 has 18 amino acids. CDR1 is SGHNT, CDR2 YYREEE, per germline (reference sequence). The V segment lost 5 bases and the J segment 1 base; nucleotides outside the gene matches: 9. DNA of the CDR3: TGTGCCAGCAGGGCCGGGACTAGCGGGATCGCGTCCTACAATGAGCAGTTCTTC. It specifies CASRAGTSGIASYNEQFF.

This clonotype was observed many times. V is TRBV6-5 and J is TRBJ2-1, with 12 nucleotides matching TRBD2. CDR1 MNHEY and CDR2 SVGAGI come from the germline V gene. Germline trimming cut 4 bases from V and 8 bases from J; bases unmatched to any gene: 6. The CDR3 loop spans 15 amino acids. CDR3 sequence: CASSSLAGGPYEQFF. DNA of the CDR3: TGTGCCAGCAGTTCGCTAGCGGGAGGGCCGTATGAGCAGTTCTTC.

This clonotype was counted only a few times. This chain joins TRBV4-2 and TRBJ2-7; 8 bases are shared with TRBD2. Germline values: CDR1 LGHNA, CDR2 YNFKEQ. Unmatched junction bases numbered 4, after V lost 0 bases and J lost 3 bases. The CDR3 has 15 amino acids. The DNA for the CDR3 is TGTGCCAGCAGCCAAGATTACGGGAGGGTCTACGAGCAGTACTTC. Translating gives CASSQDYGRVYEQYF.

This clonotype showed up many times. Mismatch with germline at one junction end may stem from a read error. V usage is TRBV7-7 and J usage is TRBJ2-5, with 7 nucleotides matching TRBD2. Germline assignment: CDR1 SSHAT and CDR2 FNYEAQ (reference sequence). This CDR3 comprises 16 residues. CDR3 nucleotide sequence: TGTGCTAGCAGCTTAAGAGTAGCGGGCCTCCAAGAGACCCAGTACTTC. Its translation is CASSLRVAGLQETQYF.

This clonotype has more than one count but fewer than ten. The CDR3 protein is CASSSHAGDSPNTEAFF. CDR3 nucleotides: TGTGCCAGCAGTTCCCACGCCGGGGACAGCCCGAACACTGAAGCTTTCTTT. V usage is TRBV28 and J usage is TRBJ1-1; 7 bases align to TRBD1. This CDR3 is built from 17 residues. Trimming removed 4 bases from V and 1 base from J; junction bases left unmatched: 12. The germline CDR1 and CDR2 sequences are MDHEN and SYDVKM.

This clonotype was counted at least ten times. The rearrangement links TRBV7-3 to TRBJ1-1; unclear D gene. Looked up from germline, CDR1 is SGHTA and CDR2 is FQGTGA. Trimming removed 5 bases from V and 4 bases from J, with 11 bases in between. CDR3 length equals 13 residues. The CDR3 sequence: CASSPDSITEAFF. The CDR3 bases are TGTGCCAGCAGCCCTGACTCGATCACTGAAGCTTTCTTT.